This is a list of T cell receptor beta chains from one sample in a study of OX40 agonist ivuxolimab in advanced cancers. Using immunoSEQ multiplex PCR, the repertoire was profiled, and TCRdb retains in-frame clones only, with some absent. The sample yields approximately 79,000 clones, 85% to 90% seen once. The specimen comprised CD4+ or CD8+ T cells sorted from blood, sampled in a trial of the OX40 agonist ivuxolimab. These receptors were taken from an adult with an advanced solid tumor such as melanoma, head and neck, liver or kidney cancer. The conserved cysteine and the conserved F or W are not part of the CDR3 here.

V: TRBV6-5; CDR3: ASSYSNRLNTEAF
V: TRBV5-3; CDR3: ARSFRRTDTQY
V: TRBV9; CDR3: ASSAQGRNQPQH
V: TRBV2; CDR3: ASNEGANTGELF
V: TRBV4-2; CDR3: ASSQGAVQAWDTDTQY
V: TRBV5-1; CDR3: ASSSTLAGAADTQY
V: TRBV6-1; CDR3: ASSEAGGGPDNSPLH
V: TRBV2; CDR3: ASSGGTGVETQY
V: TRBV30; CDR3: AWDKGTYEQY
V: TRBV9; CDR3: ATAPFFFSSGNTIY
V: TRBV27; CDR3: ASSLNTGELF
V: TRBV6-1; CDR3: ASTTGGASEKLF
V: TRBV9; CDR3: ASSGEGKRDFRTGELF
V: TRBV30; CDR3: AWSRGVYQPQH
V: TRBV7-2; CDR3: ASSLGLLAPRGAEAF
V: TRBV6-5; CDR3: ASSYSRVKSNEQY
V: TRBV2; CDR3: ASTQMGEEWETQY
V: TRBV7-9; CDR3: ASSLGSPDTQY